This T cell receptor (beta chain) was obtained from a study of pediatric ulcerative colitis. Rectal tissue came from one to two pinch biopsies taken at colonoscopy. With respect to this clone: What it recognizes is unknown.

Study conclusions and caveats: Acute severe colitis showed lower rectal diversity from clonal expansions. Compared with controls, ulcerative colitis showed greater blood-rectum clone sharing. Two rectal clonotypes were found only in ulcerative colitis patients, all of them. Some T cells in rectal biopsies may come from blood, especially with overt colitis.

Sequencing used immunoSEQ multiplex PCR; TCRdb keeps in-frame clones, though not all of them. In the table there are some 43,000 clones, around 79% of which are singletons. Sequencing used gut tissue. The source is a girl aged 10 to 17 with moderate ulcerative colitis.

The CDR3 protein is CASSLGDSLRAFF. CDR3 sequence (DNA): TGCGCCAGCAGCTTGGGGGACAGCCTGCGGGCTTTCTTT. This rearrangement joins TRBV5-1 to TRBJ1-1, with TRBD1 identical over 7 bases. This CDR3 region has 13 residues. The J segment lost 11 bases and the V segment lost 0 bases, leaving 7 bases of the junction unmatched. Per the germline V gene, CDR1 is SGHRS and CDR2 is YFSETQ.